The 30 T cell receptor beta chains presented below share a single source sample, sequenced in a study of spatial heterogeneity in lung cancer. As to time point: blood at routine non-recurrence follow-up after resection. Sequencing was performed on whole RNA extracted from tumor and nontumor lung tissue, or from frozen PBMC, and the material was left unsorted. TCRdb reprocessed the 5' RACE reads with MiXCR, giving one entry per CDR3 protein. This sample has 95,000 to 130,000 distinct CDR3 sequences, with 12% found just once. The source was PBMCs, collected at follow-up. These receptors were taken from a male donor with early-stage non-small cell lung cancer.

This clonotype was recorded a few times. The chain links TRBV6-5 to TRBJ2-1; a weak D match, TRBD1 (6 bases). Germline CDR1 MNHEY, CDR2 SVGAGI. The CDR3 totals 15 residues. The V and J ends lost 9 bases and 4 bases respectively, with 19 bases between them. CDR3 sequence: CASATTAGEYNEQFF. In DNA, the CDR3 is TGTGCCAGTGCGACGACGGCAGGGGAATACAATGAGCAGTTCTTC.

The CDR3 bases are TGTGCCAGCAGTAGACGGGGCAATCAGCCCCAGCATTTT. As protein: CASSRRGNQPQHF. The V and J genes are TRBV2 and TRBJ1-5; D remains ambiguous. From germline, CDR1 is SNHLY and CDR2 FYNNEI. Trimming pared 5 bases from V and 2 bases from J, leaving 7 bases between. The CDR3 has 13 amino acids.

This clonotype was counted a few times. This chain connects TRBV10-3 to TRBJ2-3; 9 bases align to TRBD2. The V gene end was trimmed by 2 bases and the J gene end by 1 base; junction bases not matched to a gene: 4. CDR3 size: 16 residues. CDR1 and CDR2 (germline): ENHRY, SYGVKD. DNA of the CDR3: TGTGCCATCAGTGAGCGGCGGGGGGGACGCACAGATACGCAGTATTTT. It specifies CAISERRGGRTDTQYF.

The sample holds many counts of this clonotype. V gene TRBV6-1 combines with J gene TRBJ1-2; D gene unclear. CDR1 and CDR2 (germline): MNHNS, SASEGT. V was pared by 7 bases and J by 5 bases, with 11 bases between. This CDR3 has 12 residues. Written as DNA, the CDR3 is TGTGCCAGCACCGTTGACATTTATGGCTACACCTTC. It translates to CASTVDIYGYTF.

This clonotype was observed at least ten times. V gene TRBV6-1 combines with J gene TRBJ2-4; D is perhaps TRBD1 or TRBD2 (6 bases each). Trimming pared 0 bases from V and 0 bases from J, leaving 18 bases between. Germline CDR1 and CDR2: MNHNS and SASEGT. The CDR3 has 19 amino acids. CDR3 DNA: TGTGCCAGCAGTGAAGCGGGGGGCAGGGCTCAACTAGCCAAAAACATTCAGTACTTC. Amino acids: CASSEAGGRAQLAKNIQYF.

This clonotype was counted ten times or more. The chain links TRBV12-3 or TRBV12-4 to TRBJ2-4, with 7 bases that match TRBD1. The CDR3 totals 17 residues. Losses at the gene ends were 3 bases for V and 1 base for J; bases not matched to a gene: 9. The DNA for the CDR3 is TGTGCCAGCAGTTTTGGACGAGGGGGCGAGGCCAAAAACATTCAGTACTTC. Translation: CASSFGRGGEAKNIQYF.

This clonotype was detected many times. V usage is TRBV29-1 and J usage is TRBJ1-2, with 7 bases matching TRBD1. V dropped 6 bases and J dropped 3; count of bases not matched to a gene: 7. Germline assignment: CDR1 SQVTM and CDR2 ANQGSEA. This CDR3 comprises 13 residues. The CDR3 protein is CSVQGGRDYGYTF. The CDR3 DNA sequence: TGCAGCGTCCAGGGGGGAAGGGACTATGGCTACACCTTC.

The rearrangement joins TRBV11-3 to TRBJ2-5, with 7 bases fitting TRBD1. This CDR3 has 15 amino acids. Germline V gene lookup returns CDR1 SGHNT and CDR2 YENEEA. With V trimmed by 3 bases and J by 1 base, 5 bases remained unmatched. CDR3 sequence: CASSFGGTVQETQYF. Written as DNA, the CDR3 is TGTGCCAGCAGCTTCGGTGGGACAGTCCAAGAGACCCAGTACTTC.

At least ten counts were recorded for this clonotype. This chain links TRBV29-1 with TRBJ1-2, with TRBD1 matching over 11 bases. The trim removed 6 bases at V and 4 bases at J, leaving 4 bases unmatched. Germline lookup yields CDR1 SQVTM and CDR2 ANQGSEA. The CDR3 contains 13 residues. DNA for the CDR3: TGCAGCGTCGGGACAGGGGGAGGCTATGGCTACACCTTC. Its translation is CSVGTGGGYGYTF.

This clonotype was seen a handful of times. CDR3 residues: CASRLRPSVSGELFF. CDR3 nucleotides: TGCGCCAGCAGGCTTCGGCCTAGCGTCTCCGGGGAGCTGTTTTTT. This chain uses TRBV5-1 with TRBJ2-2, with D possibly TRBD2 on 6 matching bases. The ends were cut back, 5 bases at V and 6 bases at J, with 17 bases in the middle. This CDR3 has 15 amino acids. Germline V gene lookup returns CDR1 SGHRS and CDR2 YFSETQ.

This clonotype was detected a few times. V and J are TRBV3-1 and TRBJ1-6; D gene unclear. Germline V gives CDR1 LGHDT, CDR2 YNNKEL (reference sequence). V gave up 5 bases and J gave up 0 bases, with 17 bases separating them. The CDR3 totals 18 residues. The DNA of the CDR3 is TGTGCCAGCAGCGGAGGTTCGACCGCCGCCTCCTATAATTCACCCCTCCACTTT. Translated, it gives CASSGGSTAASYNSPLHF.

This clonotype has more than one count but fewer than ten. The gene calls are TRBV5-1 and TRBJ2-3; D is uncertain. Trimming cost V 4 bases and J 4 bases, with 19 bases left between them. The CDR3 totals 16 residues. Germline V gives CDR1 SGHRS, CDR2 YFSETQ. CDR3 amino acids: CASSMATVKVADTQYF. The CDR3, as DNA: TGCGCCAGCAGCATGGCCACGGTAAAAGTCGCAGATACGCAGTATTTT.

This clonotype was seen a few times. This chain uses TRBV20-1 with TRBJ2-3; D uncertain. With 2 bases removed from V and 0 bases from J, the gap between germline ends came to 12 bases. Germline CDR1 reads DFQATT; CDR2 reads SNEGSKA (reference sequence). The CDR3 sequence is 15 residues long. The CDR3 here is CSARPDRPSTDTQYF. The CDR3 region has the DNA TGCAGTGCTAGACCGGACCGACCTAGCACAGATACGCAGTATTTT.

This clonotype was detected only a few times. The chain combines TRBV10-3 with TRBJ2-7; TRBD2 aligns across 7 bases. V was clipped by 2 bases and J by 6 bases; unmatched bases: 10. Germline values: CDR1 ENHRY, CDR2 SYGVKD. This CDR3 region has 15 residues. CDR3 sequence (DNA): TGTGCCATCAGTGAGGGGGAAGAGGGGACTACCGAGCAGTACTTC. Its protein product is CAISEGEEGTTEQYF.

The chain is built from TRBV7-9 and TRBJ1-5, with 9 bases identical to TRBD1. After removal of 5 bases from V and 3 bases from J, the junction contained 5 bases not matched to a gene. Germline assignment: CDR1 SEHNR and CDR2 FQNEAQ (reference sequence). The CDR3 sequence is 15 residues long. CDR3 protein: CASSLGQGNNQPQHF. CDR3 DNA: TGTGCCAGCAGCCTGGGACAGGGAAACAATCAGCCCCAGCATTTT.

The V call is TRBV7-9, the J call TRBJ2-5, with 14 nucleotides matching TRBD2. With 6 bases clipped from V and 3 bases from J, the junction kept 9 bases outside the gene matches. This CDR3 contains 17 residues. Looked up from germline, CDR1 is SEHNR and CDR2 is FQNEAQ (reference sequence). In DNA form, the CDR3 reads TGTGCCAGCAGTCCTTGGACTAGCGGGGGGCCCAAAGAGACCCAGTACTTC. Translation: CASSPWTSGGPKETQYF.

The genes are TRBV3-1 and TRBJ2-1, with D unresolved. The CDR3 contains 11 residues. The V gene's germline CDR1 is LGHDT and CDR2 YNNKEL (reference sequence). The germline V and J ends were trimmed by 3 bases and 13 bases, with 10 bases remaining between them. CDR3 sequence reads: CASSQTDLQFF. In DNA form, the CDR3 reads TGTGCCAGCAGCCAGACGGACCTCCAGTTCTTC.

A few counts support this clonotype. The chain has TRBV10-3 and TRBJ2-7, with D perhaps TRBD1 (6 bases). Germline lookup yields CDR1 ENHRY and CDR2 SYGVKD. Trimming took 1 base from V and 2 from J, leaving 9 bases between them. CDR3 size: 14 residues. CDR3 region: CAISEWTDTYEQYF. The CDR3 DNA is TGTGCCATCAGTGAGTGGACAGATACCTACGAGCAGTACTTC.

The chain couples TRBV5-4 to TRBJ1-6; the match to TRBD1 covers 7 bases. Germline loops: CDR1 SGHNT, CDR2 YYREEE (reference sequence). The CDR3 has 18 residues. The V segment lost 0 bases and the J segment 0 bases; nucleotides outside the gene matches: 6. This chain's CDR3 is CASSLGTGESSYNSPLHF. The CDR3 DNA sequence: TGTGCCAGCAGCTTGGGGACAGGAGAGAGCTCCTATAATTCACCCCTCCACTTT.

The chain uses TRBV20-1 and TRBJ2-1, with TRBD2 matching 11 bases. CDR1 and CDR2 (germline): DFQATT, SNEGSKA (reference sequence). V was pared by 7 bases and J by 4 bases, with 6 bases of the junction left unmatched. The CDR3 contains 14 residues. CDR3 DNA: TGCAGTGTTCAGACTAGCGGGGCATACAATGAGCAGTTCTTC. This translates into CSVQTSGAYNEQFF.

This clonotype has a count of ten or more. The genes are TRBV4-2 and TRBJ2-1; 9 bases are a match to TRBD2. This CDR3 is 16 amino acids long. V dropped 4 bases and J dropped 7; count of bases not matched to a gene: 11. Per germline, CDR1 LGHNA and CDR2 YNFKEQ. The DNA of the CDR3 is TGTGCCAGCAGCCCCTGGGGCGGGGGGGCCTTAAATGAGCAGTTCTTC. Its translation: CASSPWGGGALNEQFF.

This clonotype showed up many times. The chain has TRBV4-2 and TRBJ2-5; D is perhaps TRBD1 or TRBD2 (5 bases each). The CDR3 has 15 residues. Germline V gene lookup returns CDR1 LGHNA and CDR2 YNFKEQ. V was cut by 1 base and J by 1 base, with 10 bases left in between. The chain's CDR3 is CASSQGGDFQETQYF. Here the CDR3 DNA reads TGTGCCAGCAGCCAAGGAGGGGATTTCCAAGAGACCCAGTACTTC.

This chain joins TRBV7-9 and TRBJ2-3; D could derive from TRBD1 or TRBD2 (5 bases each). The CDR3 totals 13 residues. The V end lost 0 bases, the J end lost 5 bases, and 6 bases lay between the germline ends. From germline, CDR1 is SEHNR and CDR2 FQNEAQ (reference sequence). As DNA, the CDR3 is TGTGCCAGCAGCTTAGCGGGGGAAGATACGCAGTATTTT. Translated, it gives CASSLAGEDTQYF.

Notes on this clonotype: A much larger clone differs from this one at a single base, so this may be a read error. The V and J genes are TRBV6-2 or TRBV6-3 and TRBJ1-6; 11 bases agree with TRBD1. CDR3 size: 16 residues. Germline CDR1 and CDR2: MNHEY and SVGEGT. The DNA of the CDR3 is TGTGCCAACAGTGTTCGGACAGGGGGCAATAATTCACCCCTCCACTTT. Translated: CANSVRTGGNNSPLHF.

In its sample, this clonotype was seen many times. The chain has TRBV4-3 and TRBJ2-7; tentatively, D is TRBD2 (6 bases). CDR1 is LGHNA and CDR2 is YSLEER in the germline V gene. Deletions cut 0 bases from V and 3 bases from J, with 12 bases between. The CDR3 runs to 15 residues. CDR3 residues: CASSQEGRGGYEQYF. The CDR3 nucleotides are TGCGCCAGCAGCCAAGAGGGCCGGGGAGGCTACGAGCAGTACTTC.

The chain links TRBV20-1 to TRBJ1-5, with TRBD1 as a possible D gene (5 bases). Trimming left V 0 bases short and J 7 bases short, with 13 bases between. This CDR3 has 14 amino acids. Germline V gene lookup returns CDR1 DFQATT and CDR2 SNEGSKA (reference sequence). CDR3 nucleotide sequence: TGCAGTGCTAGAGATGGATCAGGGAGGCAGCCCCAGCATTTT. Translating it yields CSARDGSGRQPQHF.

This clonotype was detected only a few times. The V and J genes are TRBV24-1 and TRBJ2-3; D may be TRBD2 (5 bases). The germline V gene encodes CDR1 KGHDR and CDR2 SFDVKD. The ends were cut back, 6 bases at V and 2 bases at J, with 11 bases in the middle. The length of the CDR3 is 14 residues. The CDR3 DNA reads TGTGCCACCAGTCGAACGGGGATCACAGATACGCAGTATTTT. It codes for CATSRTGITDTQYF.

The chain uses TRBV5-1 and TRBJ1-2, with unresolved D. The CDR3 is 15 residues long. V lost 1 base and J 11 bases, leaving 21 bases between the germline ends. The germline gives CDR1 SGHRS, CDR2 YFSETQ. The CDR3: CASSLRARTPSMYTF. The DNA of the CDR3 is TGCGCCAGCAGCTTGAGGGCACGGACCCCATCTATGTACACCTTC.

The V call is TRBV20-1, the J call TRBJ2-7; no reliable D call. Per the germline V gene, CDR1 is DFQATT and CDR2 is SNEGSKA (reference sequence). V was pared by 6 bases and J by 0 bases, with 15 bases between. CDR3 length equals 14 residues. The CDR3 protein is CSAQQVGSSYEQYF. CDR3 sequence (DNA): TGCAGTGCCCAGCAGGTTGGTAGCTCCTACGAGCAGTACTTC.

The V and J genes are TRBV29-1 and TRBJ2-5; TRBD1 matches at 7 bases. V dropped 4 bases and J dropped 3; count of bases not matched to a gene: 5. The V gene's germline CDR1 is SQVTM and CDR2 ANQGSEA. The CDR3 has 13 residues. CDR3 region: CSVGGTAKETQYF. As DNA, the CDR3 is TGCAGCGTTGGAGGGACAGCCAAAGAGACCCAGTACTTC.